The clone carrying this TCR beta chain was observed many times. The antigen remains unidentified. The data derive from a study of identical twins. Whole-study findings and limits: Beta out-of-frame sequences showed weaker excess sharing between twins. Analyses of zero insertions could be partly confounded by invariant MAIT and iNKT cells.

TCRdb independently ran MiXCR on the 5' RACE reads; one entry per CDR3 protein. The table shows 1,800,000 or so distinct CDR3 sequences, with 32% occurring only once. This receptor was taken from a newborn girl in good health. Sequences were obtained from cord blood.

CDR3 DNA sequence: TGTGCCAGCAGCGTAGATGCGGGAGGTTTCCACAATGAGCAGTTCTTC. It translates to CASSVDAGGFHNEQFF. This sequence joins TRBV9 and TRBJ2-1, with TRBD2 matching 8 bases. This CDR3 contains 16 residues. The V gene end was trimmed by 0 bases and the J gene end by 5 bases; junction bases not matched to a gene: 7. Per the germline V gene, CDR1 is SGDLS and CDR2 is YYNGEE.